The table lists the clone carrying this T cell receptor beta chain with a count of one. Antigen unknown. They isolated at least 6.5 million PBMCs from each sample. Germline CDR1 reads DFQATT; CDR2 reads SNEGSKA (reference sequence). The CDR3 runs 12 residues. The data derive from a study of blood T cells in healthy people across ages. Study outcomes and limitations: Older age went with lower TCR beta diversity per million T cells, in a roughly linear way. Donor CMV status, an unknown factor, possibly confounded changes in expanded clonotypes.

Sample-barcoded 5' priming and a J-beta primer mix drove a second PCR of about 6 to 12 cycles. All samples gave at least 2.5 million CDR3-containing paired-end reads. TCRdb used MiXCR to reprocess the 5' RACE reads, holding one entry per CDR3 protein. The sample shows approximately 1,700,000 distinct CDR3 sequences, 30% to 40% of them seen only once. J is TRBJ1-2 and V is TRBV20-1; 11 bases are shared with TRBD1. This TCR came from a human donor in good health. The sample consisted of blood. The CDR3 sequence is CSPGTGGLGYTF. The CDR3 nucleotides read TGCAGCCCCGGGACAGGGGGACTTGGCTACACCTTC.